The next 19 T cell receptor beta chains were all read from a single sample in a study of cytomegalovirus exposure and HLA in healthy donors. The PCR made use of 60 Vbeta and 13 Jbeta primers. Data came from immunoSEQ multiplex PCR; TCRdb stores just in-frame clones and leaves some out. Seen here are 110,000 to 150,000 clones, about 75% observed once, and the top ten hold about 7%. Material for sequencing was PBMCs. The source of these receptors is a man younger than 45 in good health and CMV-seronegative.

The genes are TRBV28 and TRBJ2-1; 7 bases match TRBD1. Germline V gives CDR1 MDHEN, CDR2 SYDVKM. CDR3 length equals 13 residues. V lost 6 bases to trimming and J lost 5 bases; unmatched junction nucleotides: 4. CDR3 sequence: CASRQGWNNEQFF. CDR3 DNA sequence: TGTGCCAGCAGACAGGGGTGGAACAATGAGCAGTTCTTC. Complete variable domain (other parts from reference TRBV28 and TRBJ2-1): DVKVTQSSRYLVKRTGEKVFLECVQDMDHENMFWYRQDPGLGLRLIYFSYDVKMKEKGDIPEGYSVSREKKERFSLILESASTNQTSMYLCASRQGWNNEQFFGPGTRLTVL.

V and J are TRBV18 and TRBJ1-5, with TRBD1 as a possible D gene (6 bases). Germline lookup yields CDR1 KGHSH and CDR2 LQKENI. Trimming cost V 3 bases and J 0 bases, with 9 bases left between them. This CDR3 comprises 15 residues. CDR3 sequence: CASSPQGNSNQPQHF. CDR3 nucleotides: TGTGCCAGCTCACCCCAGGGGAATAGCAATCAGCCCCAGCATTTT.

V is TRBV27 and J is TRBJ1-5; TRBD1 matches 8 bases. The CDR3 spans 16 residues. CDR1 is MNHEY, CDR2 SMNVEV, per germline (reference sequence). V was clipped by 8 bases and J by 7 bases; unmatched bases: 16. The CDR3 DNA reads TGTGCCAGCGGATCTTCCGGACAGGGAGGCACACAGCCCCAGCATTTT. It specifies CASGSSGQGGTQPQHF.

The chain's CDR3 is CASRVGVLITDTQYF. The CDR3 nucleotides read TGTGCCAGCAGGGTAGGGGTCCTAATCACAGATACGCAGTATTTT. This chain links TRBV6-1 with TRBJ2-3; D may be TRBD1 (5 bases). V lost 6 bases to trimming and J lost 2 bases, with 15 bases between them. Germline values: CDR1 MNHNS, CDR2 SASEGT. The length of the CDR3 is 15 residues.

The genes are TRBV6-6 and TRBJ2-1; no reliable D call. The CDR3 consists of 12 residues. V lost 5 bases and J lost 2, with 4 bases in between. CDR1 and CDR2 (germline): MNHNY, SVGAGI (reference sequence). Written as DNA, the CDR3 is TGTGCCAGCAGTGGAGCCTACAATGAGCAGTTCTTC. Its protein is CASSGAYNEQFF.

The chain joins TRBV11-3 to TRBJ2-6; D is uncertain. Germline assignment: CDR1 SGHNT and CDR2 YENEEA. Trimming stripped 3 bases from V and 3 bases from J, with 3 bases between. The CDR3 is 13 residues long. The CDR3 DNA sequence: TGTGCCAGCAGCTTTAGTGGGGCCAACGTCCTGACTTTC. Translated, it gives CASSFSGANVLTF.

The chain employs TRBV9 and TRBJ2-2; 11 bases are shared with TRBD2. The germline gives CDR1 SGDLS, CDR2 YYNGEE. The CDR3 runs to 16 residues. V lost 3 bases, J lost 3 bases, and 4 bases stayed unmatched. CDR3 sequence (DNA): TGTGCCAGCAGCGCAGGGACTAGCGGTTACACCGGGGAGCTGTTTTTT. It translates to CASSAGTSGYTGELFF.

The chain has TRBV29-1 and TRBJ2-7; TRBD2 agrees at 10 bases. The CDR3 contains 15 residues. Germline V gene data show CDR1 as SQVTM and CDR2 as ANQGSEA. The trim removed 4 bases at V and 1 base at J, leaving 7 bases unmatched. The CDR3 coding sequence is TGCAGCGTTGGACTAGCGGGTCGTTATTCCTACGAGCAGTACTTC. Translation gives CSVGLAGRYSYEQYF.

The chain combines TRBV29-1 with TRBJ2-7; 8 nucleotides match TRBD2. CDR1 is SQVTM, CDR2 ANQGSEA, per germline. V shed 1 base, J shed 6 bases, and the junction held 5 bases outside the gene matches. The CDR3 runs 13 residues. CDR3 sequence reads: CSVEAGGPTEQYF. The CDR3 DNA follows: TGCAGCGTTGAAGCGGGAGGGCCTACCGAGCAGTACTTC.

This clone has a single count. The chain carries TRBV2 and TRBJ2-5; D may be TRBD2 (6 bases). The CDR3 totals 13 residues. Germline V lookup: CDR1 SNHLY, CDR2 FYNNEI. Trimming took 10 bases from V and 2 from J, leaving 14 bases between them. The CDR3 DNA reads as TGTGCCAACCGCCGGGAGATACAAGAGACCCAGTACTTC. Amino acid sequence: CANRREIQETQYF.

The chain carries TRBV5-6 and TRBJ2-1; TRBD1 is a possible D gene (5 bases). Deletions cut 1 base from V and 8 bases from J, with 13 bases between. The CDR3 contains 14 residues. The V gene's germline CDR1 is SGHDT and CDR2 YYEEEE. CDR3 protein: CASSLLARVDEQFF. The CDR3 nucleotides read TGTGCCAGCAGCTTGTTGGCCAGGGTTGATGAGCAGTTCTTC.

Comment on this clone: An end of the junction does not agree with germline; a read error may underlie this. The chain uses TRBV25-1 and TRBJ1-2, with D possibly TRBD1 on 5 matching bases. The CDR3 covers 14 residues. Germline V gene lookup returns CDR1 MGHDK and CDR2 SYGVNS. CDR3 DNA: TGTGCCAGCAGTCCCGGGGGGGGGTTCTATAGCTACACCTTC. It encodes CASSPGGGFYSYTF.

This clone was counted between two and nine times. This same CDR3 is encoded by further DNA sequences in the sample. The gene calls are TRBV29-1 and TRBJ2-1, with a possible D match to TRBD2 (5 bases). CDR1 and CDR2 (germline): SQVTM, ANQGSEA. The CDR3 consists of 10 residues. Trimming cost V 4 bases and J 7 bases, with 5 bases left between them. Written as DNA, the CDR3 is TGCAGCGTTGGAGGGAATGAGCAGTTCTTC. Amino acid sequence: CSVGGNEQFF.

This chain uses TRBV6-5 with TRBJ1-1, with 10 bases identical to TRBD1. Germline V gene sequence: CDR1 MNHEY, CDR2 SVGAGI. The V gene end was trimmed by 4 bases and the J gene end by 3 bases; junction bases not matched to a gene: 5. This CDR3 is 15 amino acids long. The CDR3 DNA reads TGTGCCAGCAGTTCCCGGGACAGGGGAGACACTGAAGCTTTCTTT. It yields the protein CASSSRDRGDTEAFF.

This chain connects TRBV6-5 to TRBJ2-1, with 7 bases identical to TRBD1. The CDR3 totals 15 residues. CDR1 and CDR2 (germline): MNHEY, SVGAGI. Trimming at V came to 6 bases and at J to 3 bases, leaving 8 bases not matched to a gene. CDR3 DNA: TGTGCCAGCAGGCGCGAGACAGGGTACTACAATGAGCAGTTCTTC. Translating gives CASRRETGYYNEQFF.

The chain combines TRBV11-2 with TRBJ1-2, with D possibly TRBD1 on 5 matching bases. The V and J ends lost 0 bases and 2 bases respectively, with 7 bases between them. The CDR3 runs to 14 residues. Germline V gene sequence: CDR1 SGHAT, CDR2 FQNNGV. CDR3 region: CASSLDRQNYGYTF. In DNA form, the CDR3 reads TGTGCCAGCAGCTTAGATCGACAGAACTATGGCTACACCTTC.

The CDR3 nucleotides are TGTGCCACCAGCAGAGATAACGGGGGGAGTGAAAAACTGTTTTTT. Translated, it gives CATSRDNGGSEKLFF. The V call is TRBV15, the J call TRBJ1-4; tentatively, D is TRBD1 (5 bases). The V end lost 0 bases, the J end lost 7 bases, and 12 bases lay between the germline ends. Germline assignment: CDR1 LNHNV and CDR2 YYDKDF (reference sequence). This CDR3 region has 15 residues.

The rearrangement links TRBV6-4 to TRBJ2-1; the match to TRBD2 covers 7 bases. The CDR3 runs 14 residues. Germline loops: CDR1 MRHNA, CDR2 SNTAGT. Losses at the gene ends were 0 bases for V and 5 bases for J; bases not matched to a gene: 1. CDR3 bases: TGTGCCAGCAGTGACTCAGCGGGGAACAATGAGCAGTTCTTC. It is translated as CASSDSAGNNEQFF.

The V and J genes are TRBV18 and TRBJ1-1; 10 bases line up with TRBD1. J was trimmed by 4 bases and V by 4 bases; bases with no gene match: 3. In germline, CDR1 is KGHSH, CDR2 LQKENI. The CDR3 spans 14 residues. Written as DNA, the CDR3 is TGTGCCAGCTCACGGACAGGGGGGGGCACTGAAGCTTTCTTT. It encodes CASSRTGGGTEAFF.